Listed below are T cell receptor beta chains from one sample, sequenced in a study of molecular identifiers for immune sequencing clone quantification. TCRdb reprocessed the PCR reads with MiXCR, giving one entry per CDR3 protein. The table records under 600,000 distinct CDR3 sequences, about 21% of them present only once. Sequencing was done on a sample of naive CD8+ T cells from blood, with Jurkat cell RNA spiked in. Every receptor here comes from a human donor in good health. Some libraries in this study had Jurkat cell RNA spiked in. CDR3s include the opening cysteine and the closing phenylalanine or tryptophan. The D gene is left open where the match is weak. Expanded clones get a size class; other rows say once, few or many, or leave the size out.

TRBD2	TRBJ2-5	TRBV30	-	TGTGCCTGGAACGTAGCGGGGGGGCTAGAGACCCAGTACTTC	CAWNVAGGLETQYF
-	TRBJ2-5	TRBV7-9	-	TGTGCCAGTGCCGACGGACAAGAGGCCCAGTACTTC	CASADGQEAQYF
-	TRBJ1-2	TRBV11-2	few	TGTGCCAGCAGCTCGGACCGTTTACAGGGAGCTAACTATGGCTACACCTTC	CASSSDRLQGANYGYTF
-	TRBJ1-1	TRBV4-2	many	TGTGCCAGCAGCCAAACAGGGACATCGAACACTGAAGCTTTCTTT	CASSQTGTSNTEAFF
TRBD2	TRBJ2-3	TRBV7-2	-	TGTGCCAGCAGCTTAGTCGGCGGGGGACCAGATATGCAGTATTTT	CASSLVGGGPDMQYF
TRBD2	TRBJ2-1	TRBV25-1	few	TGTGCCAGCAGTGATACTAGCGGGAGCCCCACCGCCTCCTACAATGAGCAGTTCTTC	CASSDTSGSPTASYNEQFF
-	TRBJ2-2	TRBV20-1	-	TGCAGTGCTAGAATGATAGGACGGCAGAACACCGGGGAGCTGTTTTTT	CSARMIGRQNTGELFF
-	TRBJ2-1	TRBV21-1	-	TGTGCCAGCAGCCAAGGGGGCGGGAGGGCCGGGTTCTTC	CASSQGGGRAGFF
TRBD2	TRBJ2-1	TRBV20-1	-	TGCAGTGCTAGTGTTCTAGCGGGAGTTAGGTACAATGAGCAGTTCTTC	CSASVLAGVRYNEQFF
-	TRBJ2-7	TRBV5-1	many	TGCGCCAGCAGCTCCTCGAGGGGGTATAGCGAGCAGTACTTC	CASSSSRGYSEQYF
-	TRBJ1-1	TRBV7-9	many	TGTGCCAGCAGCTCCCGTGGGGGATCTGAAGCTTTCTTT	CASSSRGGSEAFF
-	TRBJ2-7	TRBV27	-	TGTGCCAGCAGGACAGAGGCGTCCTGGGGCTACGAGCAGTACTTC	CASRTEASWGYEQYF
-	TRBJ1-5	TRBV4-1	many	TGCGCCAGCAGCCAAGATCTCCTAGGAGGGCAGCCCCAGCATTTT	CASSQDLLGGQPQHF
TRBD2	TRBJ2-2	TRBV6-5	many	TGTGCCAGCAGGGACGGGACTACGAACACCGGGGAGCTGTTTTTT	CASRDGTTNTGELFF
-	TRBJ2-1	TRBV9	many	TGTGCCAGCAGCGTAAGTTGGGGCAGTGGCAATGAGCAGTTCTTC	CASSVSWGSGNEQFF
-	TRBJ1-1	TRBV30	few	TGTGCCTGGGCGGGGGGCGAAGCGTCTTTCTTT	CAWAGGEASFF
-	TRBJ1-3	TRBV27	many	TGTGCCAGCAGTTTAACGGGGGCCTCTGGAAACACCATATATTTT	CASSLTGASGNTIYF
-	TRBJ2-6	TRBV7-3	many	TGTGCCAGCAGCTTAATCCCGGTTGGCTCTGGGGCCAACGTCCTGACTTTC	CASSLIPVGSGANVLTF
TRBD2	TRBJ2-1	TRBV4-3	few	TGCGCCAGCAGCCAAGATAGGACTAGCGGGGCCAATGAGCAGTTCTTC	CASSQDRTSGANEQFF
-	TRBJ2-7	TRBV7-2	-	TGTGCCAGCAGCTTAGGATGGGGGGCCTACGAGCAGTACTTC	CASSLGWGAYEQYF
TRBD2	TRBJ2-7	TRBV20-1	-	TGCAGTGCTAGAGAATTCCTAGCGGGTTCGCTCTTGGGGCGGTACTTC	CSAREFLAGSLLGRYF
-	TRBJ2-5	TRBV3-1	few	TGTGCCAGCAGCCAAGATTCGGGCCTCCCGGGTCGAGAGACCCAGTACTTC	CASSQDSGLPGRETQYF
-	TRBJ2-7	TRBV5-6	many	TGTGCCAGCAGCTTGGTACCCGGACAGCTAAACTACGAGCAGTACTTC	CASSLVPGQLNYEQYF
-	TRBJ2-3	TRBV5-4	few	TGTGCCAGCAGCTCACGGGGGACTGATGTGAAAGATACGCAGTATTTT	CASSSRGTDVKDTQYF
-	TRBJ1-5	TRBV7-8	-	TGTGCCAGCAGCGTACAAAGGGTTGGAAATCAGCCCCAGCATTTT	CASSVQRVGNQPQHF
TRBD1	TRBJ2-3	TRBV13	few	TGTGCCAGCAGCGAAGGACAGGGAGCCGCAGATACGCAGTATTTT	CASSEGQGAADTQYF
-	TRBJ2-3	TRBV27	few	TGTGCCAGCAGGTCCGGCACAGATACGCAGTATTTT	CASRSGTDTQYF
-	TRBJ1-5	TRBV28	-	TGTGCCAGCAGTCCAGGGCAGCCCCAGCATTTT	CASSPGQPQHF
-	TRBJ2-3	TRBV18	-	TGTGCCAGCTCACCACCGGGGACAGGACTAGCCGTCACAGATACGCAGTATTTT	CASSPPGTGLAVTDTQYF
-	TRBJ1-3	TRBV21-1	few	TGTGCCAGCAGCCCAAGGGGACTGGGAAACACCATATATTTT	CASSPRGLGNTIYF
TRBD1	TRBJ2-7	TRBV5-1	-	TGCGCCAGCAGCTTCCAGGGGGCCGAGCAGTACTTC	CASSFQGAEQYF
TRBD1	TRBJ1-1	TRBV28	-	TGTGCCAGCAGTTCTACCCCCGACAGGGGAGCTTTCTTT	CASSSTPDRGAFF
TRBD2	TRBJ2-5	TRBV7-8	-	TGTGCCAGCAGCTTAATCCACGGCCGGGAGGGAGAGACCCAGTACTTC	CASSLIHGREGETQYF
-	TRBJ1-1	TRBV2	many	TGTGCCAGCAATCCAGAGAACACTGAAGCTTTCTTT	CASNPENTEAFF
-	TRBJ2-1	TRBV16	-	TGTGCCAGCAGCCAATCTGTACAGACCAATGAGCAGTTCTTC	CASSQSVQTNEQFF
TRBD2	TRBJ2-3	TRBV3-1	-	TGTGCCAGCAGCCAAGTCCCAGGACTAGCGCCTGATACGCAGTATTTT	CASSQVPGLAPDTQYF
-	TRBJ2-3	TRBV6-2/TRBV6-3	-	TGTGCCACGGACCTCGGGGCCCCAGATACGCAGTATTTT	CATDLGAPDTQYF
-	TRBJ1-4	TRBV4-3	few	TGCGCCAGCAGCCAAGACTTGTCACAGGGCGGTATTGAAAAACTGTTTTTT	CASSQDLSQGGIEKLFF
-	TRBJ1-2	TRBV5-6	few	TGTGCCAGCAGCCTTGAGGGCCTCCATGGCTACACCTTC	CASSLEGLHGYTF
TRBD2	TRBJ2-5	TRBV9	few	TGTGCCAGCAGCTTGCAGGGACTAGCGAAAGAGACCCAGTACTTC	CASSLQGLAKETQYF
TRBD1	TRBJ2-7	TRBV25-1	many	TGTGCCAGCTCCGGGACAGGAAACTCCTACGAGCAGTACTTC	CASSGTGNSYEQYF
-	TRBJ2-5	TRBV7-2	many	TGTGCCAGCAGCTCCTACGGCAGGGCGTTAACACCGACCCAGTACTTC	CASSSYGRALTPTQYF
-	TRBJ2-1	TRBV29-1	many	TGCAGCGTCGACCTTCCCCAAGGCAGCCCCCCGAATGAGCAGTTCTTC	CSVDLPQGSPPNEQFF
-	TRBJ2-3	TRBV20-1	few	TGCAGTGCTAGAGGGTTCGGGGAGTTTCAGGTAACAGATACGCAGTATTTT	CSARGFGEFQVTDTQYF
TRBD2	TRBJ2-7	TRBV7-9	few	TGTGCCAGCAGTTTGGACAGCGGGAGCAAGCGTGAGCAGTACTTC	CASSLDSGSKREQYF
-	TRBJ1-3	TRBV15	few	TGTGCCACCAGCAGAGATCTAGGTTCTGGAAACACCATATATTTT	CATSRDLGSGNTIYF
-	TRBJ2-3	TRBV28	few	TGTGCCAGCAGTAGTGGGGCGGGGGCAACAGATACGCAGTATTTT	CASSSGAGATDTQYF
TRBD2	TRBJ2-1	TRBV12-3/TRBV12-4	few	TGTGCCAGCAGCCGCGGGGGGGGGGCAAACAATGAGCAGTTCTTC	CASSRGGGANNEQFF
TRBD2	TRBJ2-5	TRBV29-1	few	TGCAGCGTTGATCTAGCGGTTTGGAGGGAGACCCAGTACTTC	CSVDLAVWRETQYF
TRBD2	TRBJ2-3	TRBV7-9	few	TGTGCCAGCAGCTCCCGACTAGCGGGAGGGCCCCCAGATACGCAGTATTTT	CASSSRLAGGPPDTQYF
-	TRBJ1-2	TRBV28	few	TGTGCCAGCAGTTTATCTGAGATCTATGGCTACACCTTC	CASSLSEIYGYTF
-	TRBJ2-1	TRBV7-3	few	TGTGCCAGCAGCTCAGTCGCAGGGGAAGGCGGTGAGCAGTTCTTC	CASSSVAGEGGEQFF
-	TRBJ2-2	TRBV7-9	few	TGTGCCATCCCGATACACCCCGCTGGGGCTGATGGGGAGCTGTTTTTT	CAIPIHPAGADGELFF
-	TRBJ1-2	TRBV2	many	TGTGCCACGACAACAGCTAACTATGGCTACACCTTC	CATTTANYGYTF
-	TRBJ2-3	TRBV12-3/TRBV12-4	-	TGTGCCAGCAGTCTTCAGGGGCTGAGCACAGATACGCAGTATTTT	CASSLQGLSTDTQYF
-	TRBJ1-6	TRBV7-9	-	TGTGCCAGCAGCTTACCTCCGGGGGCCTATAATTCACCCCTCCACTTT	CASSLPPGAYNSPLHF